This T cell receptor (beta chain) was identified during a study of metastatic and nonmetastatic thyroid tumors. This clone was counted at least ten times. Authors' processing steps: The study built a papillary thyroid cancer distant-metastasis classifier from CDR3 differences across clinicopathological groups. TCRdb reprocessed the PCR reads via MiXCR. These V and J calls are TCRdb output, not the study's own analysis. The repertoire holds tens of thousands of clones, with roughly a fifth as singletons. Every patient was untreated before thyroid surgery. The TCR originated in a female donor with papillary thyroid cancer or a benign thyroid nodule (not recorded which). Some clones in this sample may be carry-over from other donors' samples. Input material: blood.

CDR3 nucleotide sequence: TGTGCCAGCAGAACTAATGAAAAACTGTTTTTT. Protein sequence: CASRTNEKLFF. This chain uses TRBV25-1 with TRBJ1-4; no firm D call. CDR1 MGHDK and CDR2 SYGVNS come from the germline V gene. CDR3 size: 11 residues. V lost 6 bases and J lost 1, with 0 bases in between.